The entry that follows covers one TCR beta chain sequence. Its antigen target is currently unknown. No qualities accompany the bases; no much larger clone lies one base away. The sample belongs to a study of OX40 agonist ivuxolimab in advanced cancers. In terms of the full investigation: The costimulatory receptor OX40 (CD134) was targeted by ivuxolimab, a fully human IgG2 agonistic monoclonal antibody. Intravenous ivuxolimab was administered to patients every 2 weeks at six dose levels: 0.01, 0.1, 0.3, 1.5, 3 and 10 mg/kg. Of the roughly 52 dose-escalation patients, hepatocellular carcinoma was present in roughly 19, melanoma in around 15, renal cell carcinoma in 9 and head and neck cancer in 9. In the dose-escalation cohort, 65% to 90% of patients were male, and the mean age was approximately 60 years, with a range of about 20 to 79. Prior anti-PD-1, anti-PD-L1 or anti-CTLA-4 therapy was permitted, and checkpoint inhibitors had been received by about 44% of dose-escalation patients. Partial responses occurred in three dose-escalation patients: two with cutaneous melanoma and one with hepatocellular carcinoma. Peripheral TCRbeta sequencing was intended to test whether TCR sequence diversity was altered and clonal T-cell expansion was caused by ivuxolimab. The paper covers the monotherapy dose-escalation part of the phase I ivuxolimab trial, which included N ≈ 57 patients.

For sequencing of the TCRbeta CDR3 region, genomic DNA was extracted from the sorted cells. The immunoSEQ Assay was used for sequencing of TCRbeta CDR3 regions. What TCRdb holds here is the immuneACCESS table cut down to in-frame rearrangements. Part of the clones is not present; checked against another copy, under half of the missing clones reflect an unresolved V gene, and the others are unexplained. The sample table records 94,000 or so clones; about 84% of these occur just once. The top ten constitute less than 6% of the sample. Patients with a history of autoimmune disease or receiving systemic immunosuppression were excluded from the trial. Peripheral blood for TCR sequencing was collected from all dose cohorts at baseline, on cycle 4 day 1, and on cycle 7 day 1. Samples came from an open-label, multicenter, first-in-human phase I dose-escalation trial of ivuxolimab. The trial enrolled adults with locally advanced or metastatic head and neck squamous cell, hepatocellular, melanoma or renal cell carcinoma. Before TCR sequencing, CD4+ T cells and CD8+ T cells were sorted from peripheral blood as separate populations.

Findings and caveats that apply to the study as a whole: At doses of 0.1 to 3.0 mg/kg, clonal expansion of both CD4+ and CD8+ blood T cells was observed from baseline to week 6. On average, CD8+ T cells showed more expanded clones than CD4+ T cells after ivuxolimab. In the 0.1-3.0 mg/kg groups, partial responders were among the patients with the lowest normalized peripheral clonal expansion, particularly in CD8+ T cells. Antigen specificity was not determined for the clonally expanded peripheral T cells. Low levels of normalized T-cell clonal expansion were also seen in some nonresponding patients.

Source: CD4+ or CD8+ T cells sorted from blood, taken in a trial of the OX40 agonist ivuxolimab. This clonotype was obtained from an adult with an advanced solid tumor such as melanoma, head and neck, liver or kidney cancer.

The CDR3 protein is CASSLADRGAGTEAFF. The DNA sequence follows: TGTGCCAGCAGCTTAGCGGATCGGGGGGCTGGGACTGAAGCTTTCTTT. The rearranged segments are TRBV7-6 and TRBJ1-1, and TRBD1 may be the D gene, going by 6 matching bases. From the germline V gene, CDR1 is SGHVS and CDR2 is FNYEAQ. The V end loses 0 bases and the J end loses 5 bases, and a stretch of 16 bases separates them. The CDR3 covers 16 residues, taking in both the cysteine and the phenylalanine. This entry keeps only the CDR3 DNA: 48 bases, framed from base 1.